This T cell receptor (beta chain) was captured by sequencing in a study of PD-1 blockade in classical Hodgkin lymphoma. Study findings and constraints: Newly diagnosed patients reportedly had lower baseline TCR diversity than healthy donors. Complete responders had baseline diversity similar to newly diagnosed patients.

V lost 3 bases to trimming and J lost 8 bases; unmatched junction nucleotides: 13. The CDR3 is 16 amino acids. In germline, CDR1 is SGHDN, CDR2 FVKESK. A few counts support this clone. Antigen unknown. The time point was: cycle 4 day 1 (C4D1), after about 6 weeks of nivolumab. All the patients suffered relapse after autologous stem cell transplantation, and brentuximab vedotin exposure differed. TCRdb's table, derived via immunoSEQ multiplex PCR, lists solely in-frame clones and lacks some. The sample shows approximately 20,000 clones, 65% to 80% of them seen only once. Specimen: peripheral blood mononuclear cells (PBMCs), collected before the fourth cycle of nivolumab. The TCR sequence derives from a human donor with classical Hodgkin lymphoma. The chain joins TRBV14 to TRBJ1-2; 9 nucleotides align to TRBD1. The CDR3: CASSHESGTGWRGYTF. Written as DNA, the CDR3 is TGTGCCAGCAGCCATGAATCCGGGACAGGGTGGAGGGGCTACACCTTC.